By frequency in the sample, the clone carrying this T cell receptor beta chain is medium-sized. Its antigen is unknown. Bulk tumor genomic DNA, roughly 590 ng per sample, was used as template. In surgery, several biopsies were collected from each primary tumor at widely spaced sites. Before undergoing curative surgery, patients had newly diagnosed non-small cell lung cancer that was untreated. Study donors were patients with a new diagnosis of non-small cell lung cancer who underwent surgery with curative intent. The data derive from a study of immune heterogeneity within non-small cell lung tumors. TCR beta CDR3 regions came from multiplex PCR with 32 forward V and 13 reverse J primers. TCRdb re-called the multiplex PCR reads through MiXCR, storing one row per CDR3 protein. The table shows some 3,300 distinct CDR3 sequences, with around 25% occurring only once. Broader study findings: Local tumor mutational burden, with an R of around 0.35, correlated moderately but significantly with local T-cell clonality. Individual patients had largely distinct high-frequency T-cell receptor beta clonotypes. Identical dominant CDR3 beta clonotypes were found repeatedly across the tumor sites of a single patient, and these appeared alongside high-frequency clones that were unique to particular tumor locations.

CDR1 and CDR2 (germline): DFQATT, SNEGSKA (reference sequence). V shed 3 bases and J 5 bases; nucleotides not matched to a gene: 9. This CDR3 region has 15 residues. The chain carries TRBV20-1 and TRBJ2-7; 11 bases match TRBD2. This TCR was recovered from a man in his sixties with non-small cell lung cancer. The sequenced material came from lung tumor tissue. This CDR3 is CSASGLAGGSDEQYF. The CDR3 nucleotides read TGCAGTGCTAGTGGGCTAGCGGGAGGCTCTGACGAGCAGTACTTC.